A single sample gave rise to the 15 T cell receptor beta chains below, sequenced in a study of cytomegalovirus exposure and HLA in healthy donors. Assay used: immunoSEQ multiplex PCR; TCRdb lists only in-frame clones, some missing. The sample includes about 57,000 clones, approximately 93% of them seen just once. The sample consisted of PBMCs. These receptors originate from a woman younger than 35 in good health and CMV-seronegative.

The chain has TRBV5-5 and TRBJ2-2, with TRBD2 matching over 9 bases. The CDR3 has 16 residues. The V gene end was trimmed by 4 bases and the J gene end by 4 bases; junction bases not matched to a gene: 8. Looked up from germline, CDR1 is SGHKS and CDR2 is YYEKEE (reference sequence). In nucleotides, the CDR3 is TGTGCCAGCAGCCGCGAAGCGGGAGGCATCACCGGGGAGCTGTTTTTT. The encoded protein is CASSREAGGITGELFF.

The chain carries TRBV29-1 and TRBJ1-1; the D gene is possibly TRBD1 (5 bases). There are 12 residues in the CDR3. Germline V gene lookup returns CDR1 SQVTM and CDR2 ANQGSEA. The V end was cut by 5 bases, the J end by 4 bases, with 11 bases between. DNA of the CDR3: TGCAGCGTTCAGGGCTGGGTCACTGAAGCTTTCTTT. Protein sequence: CSVQGWVTEAFF.

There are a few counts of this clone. The DNA for the CDR3 is TGCGCCAGCAGCCAAGAGTTCGCAGGGGGCCACTATGGCTACACCTTC. It yields the protein CASSQEFAGGHYGYTF. The V call is TRBV4-3, the J call TRBJ1-2; 8 bases agree with TRBD1. With 0 bases clipped from V and 3 bases from J, the junction kept 6 bases outside the gene matches. Germline CDR1 is LGHNA and CDR2 is YSLEER. This CDR3 contains 16 residues.

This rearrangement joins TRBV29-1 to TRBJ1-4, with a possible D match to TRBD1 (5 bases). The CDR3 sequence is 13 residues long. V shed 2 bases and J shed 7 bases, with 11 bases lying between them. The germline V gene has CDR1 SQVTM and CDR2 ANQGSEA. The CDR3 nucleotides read TGCAGCGTTGAACGCGGGAGGGGTGAAAAACTGTTTTTT. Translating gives CSVERGRGEKLFF. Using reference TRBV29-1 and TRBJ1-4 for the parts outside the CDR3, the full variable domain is SAVISQKPSRDICQRGTSLTIQCQVDSQVTMMFWYRQQPGQSLTLIATANQGSEATYESGFVIDKFPISRPNLTFSTLTVSNMSPEDSSIYLCSVERGRGEKLFFGSGTQLSVL.

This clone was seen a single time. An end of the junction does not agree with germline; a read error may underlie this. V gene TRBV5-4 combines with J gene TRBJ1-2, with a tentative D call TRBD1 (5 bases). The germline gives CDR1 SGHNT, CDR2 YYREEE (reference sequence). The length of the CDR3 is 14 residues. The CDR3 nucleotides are TGTGCCAGCAGCCTAGTCAGGGACTCCACGGTCCCTTCTTTC. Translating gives CASSLVRDSTVPSF.

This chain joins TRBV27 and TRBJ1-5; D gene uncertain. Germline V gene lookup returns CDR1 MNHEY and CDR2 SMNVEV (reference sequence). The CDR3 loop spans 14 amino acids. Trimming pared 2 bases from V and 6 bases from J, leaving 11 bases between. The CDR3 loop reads CASSLDSKRQPQHF. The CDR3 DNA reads TGTGCCAGCAGTTTAGACTCGAAGCGTCAGCCCCAGCATTTT.

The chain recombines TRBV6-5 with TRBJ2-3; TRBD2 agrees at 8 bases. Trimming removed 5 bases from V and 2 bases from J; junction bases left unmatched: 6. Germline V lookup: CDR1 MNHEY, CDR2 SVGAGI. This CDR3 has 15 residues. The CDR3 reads CASSRSGGPTDTQYF. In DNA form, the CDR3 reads TGTGCCAGCAGTCGGAGCGGGGGACCCACAGATACGCAGTATTTT.

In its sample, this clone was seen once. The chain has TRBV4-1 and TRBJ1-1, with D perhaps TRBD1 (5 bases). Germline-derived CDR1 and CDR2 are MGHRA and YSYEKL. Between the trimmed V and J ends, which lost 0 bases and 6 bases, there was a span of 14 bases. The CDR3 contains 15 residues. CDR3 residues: CASSQDGGVVAEAFF. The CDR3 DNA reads TGCGCCAGCAGCCAAGATGGGGGGGTAGTGGCTGAAGCTTTCTTT.

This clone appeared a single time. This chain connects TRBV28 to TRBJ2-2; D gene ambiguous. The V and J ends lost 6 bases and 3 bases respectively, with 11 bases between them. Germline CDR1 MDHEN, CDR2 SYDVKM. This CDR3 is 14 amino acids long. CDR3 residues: CASRRLAYTGELFF. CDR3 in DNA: TGTGCCAGCAGACGCTTAGCTTACACCGGGGAGCTGTTTTTT.

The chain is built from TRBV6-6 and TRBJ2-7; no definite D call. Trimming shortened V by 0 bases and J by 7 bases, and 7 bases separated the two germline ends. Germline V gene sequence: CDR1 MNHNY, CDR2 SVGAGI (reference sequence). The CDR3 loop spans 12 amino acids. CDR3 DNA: TGTGCCAGCAGTTACTCGTCCCGGGAGCAGTACGTC. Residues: CASSYSSREQYV.

This CDR3 reads CASRAGQGAVVAGELFF. The CDR3 DNA reads as TGTGCCAGCAGGGCGGGACAGGGGGCGGTTGTGGCCGGGGAGCTGTTTTTT. The chain combines TRBV5-4 with TRBJ2-2, with 12 nucleotides matching TRBD1. The CDR3 consists of 17 residues. The V gene's germline CDR1 is SGHNT and CDR2 YYREEE (reference sequence). J was trimmed by 6 bases and V by 5 bases; bases with no gene match: 11.

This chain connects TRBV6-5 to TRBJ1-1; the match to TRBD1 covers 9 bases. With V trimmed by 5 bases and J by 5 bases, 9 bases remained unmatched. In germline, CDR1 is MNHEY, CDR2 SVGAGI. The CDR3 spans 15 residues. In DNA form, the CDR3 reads TGTGCCAGCAGTAAACCGGGACAGGGACGAACTGAAGCTTTCTTT. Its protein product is CASSKPGQGRTEAFF.

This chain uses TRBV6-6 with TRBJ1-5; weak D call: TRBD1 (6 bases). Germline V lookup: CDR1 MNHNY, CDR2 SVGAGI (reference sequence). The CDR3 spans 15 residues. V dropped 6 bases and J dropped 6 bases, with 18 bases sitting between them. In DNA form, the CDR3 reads TGTGCCAGCAGCTGGGCGGGGGGCTCGGGTCAGCCCCAGCATTTT. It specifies CASSWAGGSGQPQHF.

CDR3 nucleotides: TGCAGCGTTGCAATGTCCAGGGGGAACACTGAAGCTTTCTTT. Translation: CSVAMSRGNTEAFF. The gene calls are TRBV29-1 and TRBJ1-1; tentative D call: TRBD1 (6 bases). This CDR3 has 14 residues. The V gene lost 4 bases and the J gene lost 1 base, with 13 bases spanning the gap. Germline CDR1 and CDR2: SQVTM and ANQGSEA. The complete variable domain, with remaining parts taken from reference TRBV29-1 and TRBJ1-1, reads SAVISQKPSRDICQRGTSLTIQCQVDSQVTMMFWYRQQPGQSLTLIATANQGSEATYESGFVIDKFPISRPNLTFSTLTVSNMSPEDSSIYLCSVAMSRGNTEAFFGQGTRLTVV.

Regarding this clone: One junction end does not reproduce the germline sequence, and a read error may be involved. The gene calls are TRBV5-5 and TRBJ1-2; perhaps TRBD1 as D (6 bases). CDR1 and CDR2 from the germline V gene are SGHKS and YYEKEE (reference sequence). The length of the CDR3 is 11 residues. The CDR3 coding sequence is TGTGCCAGCAGCTTGGGGGACACATTCCTCTTC. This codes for CASSLGDTFLF.